This T cell receptor beta chain was observed in a study of OX40 agonist ivuxolimab in advanced cancers. Describing the broader study: The costimulatory receptor OX40 (CD134) was targeted by ivuxolimab, a fully human IgG2 agonistic monoclonal antibody. Patients were allowed to have had prior anti-PD-1, anti-PD-L1 or anti-CTLA-4 therapy, and 40% of the dose-escalation patients had previously received checkpoint inhibitors. The monotherapy dose-escalation portion (N of about 52 patients) of the phase I ivuxolimab trial is reported in the paper. The purpose of peripheral TCRbeta sequencing was to test whether ivuxolimab changed TCR sequence diversity and led to clonal T-cell expansion. Intravenous ivuxolimab was administered to patients every 2 weeks at six dose levels: 0.01, 0.1, 0.3, 1.5, 3 and 10 mg/kg. Partial responses were achieved by three dose-escalation patients, of whom one had hepatocellular carcinoma and two had cutaneous melanoma. Of the approximately 54 dose-escalation patients, hepatocellular carcinoma was present in about 20, melanoma in some 15, renal cell carcinoma in 9 and head and neck cancer in 9. A male proportion of roughly 85% and a mean age of around 60 years, ranging from about 23 to 90, were recorded for the dose-escalation cohort. The full study reports these points: Low levels of normalized T-cell clonal expansion were also seen in some patients who did not respond. The antigen specificity of the clonally expanded peripheral T cells was not determined. At doses from 0.1 to 3.0 mg/kg, clonal expansion was seen in both CD4+ and CD8+ blood T cells between baseline and week 6. On average, CD8+ T cells showed more expanded clones than CD4+ T cells after ivuxolimab. In the 0.1-3.0 mg/kg groups, partial responders had among the lowest normalized peripheral clonal expansion, particularly in CD8+ T cells.

Trimming costs V 5 bases and J 6 bases, and their ends lie 13 bases apart. Inclusive of the bounding cysteine and phenylalanine, the CDR3 is 13 residues long. Kept here is only the CDR3 DNA, which spans 39 bases and is read in frame from base 1. CDR1 and CDR2 (MDHEN, SYDVKM) derive from the germline V gene. For sequencing of the TCRbeta CDR3 region, genomic DNA was extracted from the sorted cells. The immunoSEQ Assay was used for sequencing of TCRbeta CDR3 regions. TCRdb re-hosts the immuneACCESS table, in-frame sequences only. Its copies lack some clones; in the studies checked, an unresolved V gene accounts for under half of them, and the cause for the rest is not known. The sample table shows more than 80,000 clones, and about 89% are seen once. In total, the top ten clones hold about 1.6% of the sample. In regard to this clone: Its specific antigen is unknown. Qualities for individual bases were not recorded, and no much larger clone is one base off.

Patients with a history of autoimmune disease or receiving systemic immunosuppression were excluded from the trial. Peripheral blood for TCR sequencing was drawn from every dose cohort at baseline, at cycle 4 day 1 and at cycle 7 day 1. The samples were drawn from a first-in-human, open-label, multicenter phase I dose-escalation trial of ivuxolimab. Adults with locally advanced or metastatic melanoma, renal cell, hepatocellular, or head and neck squamous cell carcinoma were enrolled in the trial. CD4+ and CD8+ T cells were sorted separately from peripheral blood before TCR sequencing. Recombination linked TRBV28 to TRBJ1-2; there is no confident call for the D gene. This TCR came from an adult with an advanced solid tumor such as melanoma, head and neck, liver or kidney cancer. The specimen was CD4+ or CD8+ T cells sorted from blood, collected in a trial of the OX40 agonist ivuxolimab. At the DNA level, the sequence is TGTGCCAGCAGTCAGACTGAGGTAAATGGCTACACCTTC. Its amino acids are CASSQTEVNGYTF.